Detailed here is one TCR beta chain. The antigen remains undetermined. This specimen belongs to a study of T cells in localized non-small cell lung cancer. Study-wide findings and caveats: Longer overall survival was seen with higher T cell density measured in blood. In uninvolved adjacent lung, T cell clonality reached its highest value, exceeding tumor.

Germline V gene data show CDR1 as MNHNS and CDR2 as SASEGT. There are 9 residues in the CDR3. V dropped 9 bases and J dropped 10 bases, with 4 bases sitting between them. The method was immunoSEQ multiplex PCR; TCRdb's version includes in-frame clones alone and lacks a portion of them. The sample consists of approximately 83,000 clones, roughly 90% of them appearing once. This receptor was taken from a woman aged 35 to 70 with stage II squamous cell lung carcinoma. V usage is TRBV6-1 and J usage is TRBJ1-6; D gene uncertain. Specimen: PBMCs, collected before any cancer treatment. DNA of the CDR3: TGTGCCAGTGGCTCACCCCTCCACTTT. This gives the protein CASGSPLHF.